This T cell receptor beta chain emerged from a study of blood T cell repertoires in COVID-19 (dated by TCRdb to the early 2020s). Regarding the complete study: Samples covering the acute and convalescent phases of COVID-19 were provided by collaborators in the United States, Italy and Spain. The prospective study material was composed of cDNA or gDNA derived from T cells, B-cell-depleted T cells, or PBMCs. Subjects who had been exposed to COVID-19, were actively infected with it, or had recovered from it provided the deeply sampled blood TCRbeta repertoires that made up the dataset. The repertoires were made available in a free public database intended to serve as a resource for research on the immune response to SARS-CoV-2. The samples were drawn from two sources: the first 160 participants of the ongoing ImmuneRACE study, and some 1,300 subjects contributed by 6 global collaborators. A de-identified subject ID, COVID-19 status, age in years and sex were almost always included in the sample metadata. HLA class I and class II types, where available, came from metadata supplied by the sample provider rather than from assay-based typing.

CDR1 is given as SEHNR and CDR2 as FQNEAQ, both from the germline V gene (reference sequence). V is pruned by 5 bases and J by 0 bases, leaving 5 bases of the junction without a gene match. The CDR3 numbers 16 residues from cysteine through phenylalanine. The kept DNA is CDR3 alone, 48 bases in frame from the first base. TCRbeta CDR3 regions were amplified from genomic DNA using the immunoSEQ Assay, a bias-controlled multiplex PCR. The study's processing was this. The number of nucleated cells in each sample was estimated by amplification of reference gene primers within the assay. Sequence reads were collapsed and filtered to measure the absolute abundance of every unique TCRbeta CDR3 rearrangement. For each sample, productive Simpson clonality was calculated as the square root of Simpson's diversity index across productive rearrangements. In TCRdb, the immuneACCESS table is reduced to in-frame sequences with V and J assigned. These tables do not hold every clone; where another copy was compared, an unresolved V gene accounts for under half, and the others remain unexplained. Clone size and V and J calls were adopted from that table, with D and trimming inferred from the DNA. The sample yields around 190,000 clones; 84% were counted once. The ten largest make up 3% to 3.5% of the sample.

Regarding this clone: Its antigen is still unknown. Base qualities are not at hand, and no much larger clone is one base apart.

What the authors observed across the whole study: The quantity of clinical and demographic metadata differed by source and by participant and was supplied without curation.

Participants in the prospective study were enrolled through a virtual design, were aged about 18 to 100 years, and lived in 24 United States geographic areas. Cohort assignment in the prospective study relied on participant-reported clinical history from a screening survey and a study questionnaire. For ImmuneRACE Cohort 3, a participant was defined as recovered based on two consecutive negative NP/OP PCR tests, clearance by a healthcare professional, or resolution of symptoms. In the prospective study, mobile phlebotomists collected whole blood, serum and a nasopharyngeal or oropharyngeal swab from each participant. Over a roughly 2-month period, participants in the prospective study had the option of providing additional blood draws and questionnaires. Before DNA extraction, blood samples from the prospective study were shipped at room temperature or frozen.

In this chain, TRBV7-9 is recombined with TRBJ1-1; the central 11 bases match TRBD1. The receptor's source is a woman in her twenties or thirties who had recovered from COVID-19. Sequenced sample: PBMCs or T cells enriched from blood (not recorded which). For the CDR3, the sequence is CASSRTGGDMNTEAFF. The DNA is TGTGCCAGCAGCCGGACAGGGGGCGATATGAACACTGAAGCTTTCTTT.